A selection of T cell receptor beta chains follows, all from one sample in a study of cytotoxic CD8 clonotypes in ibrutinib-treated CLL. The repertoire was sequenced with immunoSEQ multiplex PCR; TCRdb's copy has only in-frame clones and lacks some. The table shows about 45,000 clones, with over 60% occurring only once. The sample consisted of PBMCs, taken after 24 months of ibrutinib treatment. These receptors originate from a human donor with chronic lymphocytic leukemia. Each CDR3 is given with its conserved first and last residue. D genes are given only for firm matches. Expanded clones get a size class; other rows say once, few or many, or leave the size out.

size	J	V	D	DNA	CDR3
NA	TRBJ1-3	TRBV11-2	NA	TGTGCCAGCAGCATAGGGGGAAACTCTGGAAACACCATATATTTT	CASSIGGNSGNTIYF
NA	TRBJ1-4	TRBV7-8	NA	TGTGTCAGCAGCTCTGGACGGTATGAAAAACTGTTTTTT	CVSSSGRYEKLFF
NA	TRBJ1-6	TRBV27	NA	TGTGCCAGCAGCGGGGGACTCTATAATTCACCCCTCCACTTT	CASSGGLYNSPLHF
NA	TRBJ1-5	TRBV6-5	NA	TGTGCCAGCGGTGAAGATGGGGATCAGCCCCAGCATTTT	CASGEDGDQPQHF
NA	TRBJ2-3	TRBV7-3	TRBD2	TGTGCCAGCACCCTAAGAAGCGGGACTAGCGGCAACACAGATACGCAGTATTTT	CASTLRSGTSGNTDTQYF
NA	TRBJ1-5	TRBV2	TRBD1	TGTGCCTCGAGACGTCCGACAGGGGAGGGTCAGCCCCAGCATTTT	CASRRPTGEGQPQHF
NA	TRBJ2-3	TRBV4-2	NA	TGTGCCAGCAGCCAGGCACAGGGATATACGCAGTATTTT	CASSQAQGYTQYF
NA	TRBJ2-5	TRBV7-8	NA	TGTGCCAGCAGCTTCGGGGAGACCCAGTACTTC	CASSFGETQYF
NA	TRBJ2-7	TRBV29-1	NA	TGCAGCGTTGAAGACAGGGGAAGGTACGAGCAGTACTTC	CSVEDRGRYEQYF
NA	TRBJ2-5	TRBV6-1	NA	TGTGCCAGCAGCCCCGTCCTGCAAGAGACCCAGTACTTC	CASSPVLQETQYF
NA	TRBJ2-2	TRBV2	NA	TGTGCCAGCAGCCCCCGAACATCGAACACCGGGGAGCTGTTTTTT	CASSPRTSNTGELFF
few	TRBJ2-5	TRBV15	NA	TGTGCCACCAGCAGAGATCGGGGCCAAGGGGCCCAGTACTTC	CATSRDRGQGAQYF
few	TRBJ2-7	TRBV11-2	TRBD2	TGTGCCAGCAGCCCCTGGACTAGCGGGAGCTCCTACGAGCAGTACTTC	CASSPWTSGSSYEQYF
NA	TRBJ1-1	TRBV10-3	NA	TGTGCCATCAGTGTCCGGGCCACGAACACTGAAGCTTTCTTT	CAISVRATNTEAFF
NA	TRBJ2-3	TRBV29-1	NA	TGCAGCGATAAGTGGGGAGGCACAGATACGCAGTATTTT	CSDKWGGTDTQYF
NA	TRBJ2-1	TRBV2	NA	TGTGCCAGCAGTGAAAGGGGCAATGAGCAGTTCTTC	CASSERGNEQFF
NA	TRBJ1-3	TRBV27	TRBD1	TGTGCCAGCGCTTCGCGACAGGGCGTTGGAAACACCATATATTTT	CASASRQGVGNTIYF
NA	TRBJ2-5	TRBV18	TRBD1	TGTGCCAGCTCACCGACGACAGGGTCTGGGGAGACCCAGTACTTC	CASSPTTGSGETQYF
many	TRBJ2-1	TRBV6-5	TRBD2	TGTGCCAGCAGCCTAGCGGTAGTGAACAATGAGCAGTTCTTC	CASSLAVVNNEQFF
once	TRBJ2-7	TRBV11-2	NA	TGTGCCAGCAGCTTAGGGTTCGAGCAGTACTTC	CASSLGFEQYF
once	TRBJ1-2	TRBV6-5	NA	TGTGCCAGCACGGACGGCCACTATGGCTACACCTTC	CASTDGHYGYTF
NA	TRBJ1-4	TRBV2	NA	TGTGCCAGCAATGAACAGGCGTCGACGGATGAAAAACTGTTTTTT	CASNEQASTDEKLFF
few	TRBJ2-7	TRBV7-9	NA	TGTGCCAGCAGTTATCCTGGCGAGCAGTACTTC	CASSYPGEQYF
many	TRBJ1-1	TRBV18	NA	TGTGCCAGCTCACCACCGGGAGGGAGAACTGAAGCTTTCTTT	CASSPPGGRTEAFF
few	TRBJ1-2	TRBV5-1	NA	TGCGCCAGCAGCTGGTTTCCCCCAGGGGACTATGGCTACACCTTC	CASSWFPPGDYGYTF
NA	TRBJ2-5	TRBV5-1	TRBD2	TGCGCCAGCAGCCCGGGACTAGCGGGGCCGGGGTCCCAGTACTTC	CASSPGLAGPGSQYF
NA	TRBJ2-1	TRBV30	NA	TGTGCCCCCCAAGGTACGGGTAACAATGAGCAGTTCTTC	CAPQGTGNNEQFF
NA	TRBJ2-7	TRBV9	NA	TGTGCCAGCAGCGTAGTCCCGGGGTACGAACCTGGCGAGCAGTACTTC	CASSVVPGYEPGEQYF
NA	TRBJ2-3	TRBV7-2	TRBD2	TGTGCCAGCAGCTGGATTTTAGCGGGAGGGTGGTCAGATACGCAGTATTTT	CASSWILAGGWSDTQYF
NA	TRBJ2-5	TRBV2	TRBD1	TGTGCCAGCAGTCCCGACAGGGGCCCCACACAGACCCAGTACTTC	CASSPDRGPTQTQYF
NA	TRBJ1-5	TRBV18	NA	TGTGCCAGCTCACCGGTCAGGGGCAATCAGCCCCAGCATTTT	CASSPVRGNQPQHF
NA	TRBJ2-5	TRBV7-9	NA	TGTGCCAGCAGCTTGGACAATGGGGGGACCCAGTACTTC	CASSLDNGGTQYF
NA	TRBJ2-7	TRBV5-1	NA	TGCGCCAGCAGCTTCCAGACAGGATTCAGCTCCTACGAGCAGTACTTC	CASSFQTGFSSYEQYF
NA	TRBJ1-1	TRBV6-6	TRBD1	TGTGCCAGCCACCAGGGGGCGCATACTGAAGCTTTCTTT	CASHQGAHTEAFF
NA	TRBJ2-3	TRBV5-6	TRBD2	TGTGCCAGCAGCCTTGTGGGAGGGCGTGGAAATACGCAGTATTTT	CASSLVGGRGNTQYF
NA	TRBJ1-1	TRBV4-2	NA	TGTGCCAGCAGCCAAGATGATACTGAAGCTTTCTTT	CASSQDDTEAFF
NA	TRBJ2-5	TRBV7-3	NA	TGTGCCAGCAGTCCCCGTCCGGGGCGCCAAGAGACCCAGTACTTC	CASSPRPGRQETQYF
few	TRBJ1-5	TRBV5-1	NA	TGCGCCAGCAGCCCCTTAACAGGGTACAATCAGCCCCAGCATTTT	CASSPLTGYNQPQHF
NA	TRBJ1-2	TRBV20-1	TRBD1	TGCAGTGCTCCCGGACAGGGTGGCTACACCTTC	CSAPGQGGYTF
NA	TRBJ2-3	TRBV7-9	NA	TGTGCCAGCAGCCCTAGTCGGCTTAGGTGGGGAATCACAGATACGCAGTATTTT	CASSPSRLRWGITDTQYF
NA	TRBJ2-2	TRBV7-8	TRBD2	TGTGCCAGCAGCTTAGTGGTAGCGGGCGGTGGGCGGGGGGAGCTGTTTTTT	CASSLVVAGGGRGELFF
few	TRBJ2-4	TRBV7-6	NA	TGTGCCAGCAGCTTAGATGCCGGAAACATTCAGTACTTC	CASSLDAGNIQYF
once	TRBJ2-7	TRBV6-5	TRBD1	TGTGCCAGCAGTTACGGGCTCCTCAGGGGGGAGCAGTACTTC	CASSYGLLRGEQYF
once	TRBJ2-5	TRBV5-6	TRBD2	TGTGCCAGCAGCTTTAGAGTACTAGCGGGAGCCGTGGAGACCCAGTACTTC	CASSFRVLAGAVETQYF
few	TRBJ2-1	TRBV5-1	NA	TGCGCCAGCAGCTTGGGGACCAACAATGAGCAGTTCTTC	CASSLGTNNEQFF
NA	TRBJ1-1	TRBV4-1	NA	TGCGCCAGCAGCCAAGTTGTTACCGGGACACTCAACACTGAAGCTTTCTTT	CASSQVVTGTLNTEAFF
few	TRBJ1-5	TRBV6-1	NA	TGTGCCAGCAGTGAATATAAGGGGGGAGGCAATCAGCCCCAGCATTTT	CASSEYKGGGNQPQHF
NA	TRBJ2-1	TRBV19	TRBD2	TGTGCCAGTAGTGGGCTGAGGCTAGCGGATTACAATGAGCAGTTCTTC	CASSGLRLADYNEQFF
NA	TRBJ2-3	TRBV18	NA	TGTGCCAGCTCACCTACGGGACCGAACGGAGATTTT	CASSPTGPNGDF
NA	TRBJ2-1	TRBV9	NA	TGTGCCAGCAGCGCCGGAGCGAGGGGGGCCTACAATGAGCAGTTCTTC	CASSAGARGAYNEQFF
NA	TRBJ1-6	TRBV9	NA	TGTGCCAGCATCGAGTCCCCAAATTCACCCCTCCACTTT	CASIESPNSPLHF
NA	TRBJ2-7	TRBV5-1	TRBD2	TGCGCCAGCAGCTCCCCTGGGACTAGCGATTACGAGCAGTACTTC	CASSSPGTSDYEQYF
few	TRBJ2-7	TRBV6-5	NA	TGTGCCAGCAGCCAAAACCCCAGGTCCTACGAGCAGTACTTC	CASSQNPRSYEQYF
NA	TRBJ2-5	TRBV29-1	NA	TGCAGCGTTGCCCTGGAGACCCAGTACTTC	CSVALETQYF
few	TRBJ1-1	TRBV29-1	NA	TGCAGCGTTGCACCTCTTAAATCTCAGTCGATGAACACTGAAGCTTTCTTT	CSVAPLKSQSMNTEAFF
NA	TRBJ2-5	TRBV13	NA	TGTGCCAGCAGCCTGACCCCGGGGACCCAGTACTTC	CASSLTPGTQYF